This T cell receptor (beta chain) came from a study of T cell responses to AZD1222 COVID-19 vaccine. The wider study: Second-dose timings of about 4 or about 12 weeks were pooled. Study findings and constraints: The study found vaccine-associated CD4 TCRs spanning spike, dominant at 160-218 and 743-854. Spike-specific TCR breadth and depth grew following two AZD1222 doses.

On this clone: The antigen remains undetermined.

Germline V gives CDR1 SGHTA, CDR2 FQGTGA. The CDR3 consists of 14 residues. V trimming: 3 bases; J trimming: 6 bases; junction bases outside the gene matches: 5. Sequencing was performed with immunoSEQ multiplex PCR; in TCRdb, only in-frame clones are kept and a portion is missing. The sample records tens of thousands of clones, about 87% being singletons. The sequence came from an adult in good health. The material sequenced was peripheral blood, taken on day 0 of AZD1222 vaccination. The J gene is TRBJ2-1, the V gene TRBV7-3; 7 nucleotides match TRBD1. In DNA, the CDR3 is TGTGCCAGCAGCTTCCACAGGGGAGTCAATGAGCAGTTCTTC. It translates to CASSFHRGVNEQFF.